This T cell receptor beta chain was documented in a study of OX40 agonist ivuxolimab in advanced cancers. Generated by immunoSEQ multiplex PCR, the TCRdb table keeps only in-frame clones and is missing some. The repertoire holds 20,000 to 25,000 clones, around three quarters seen once, with around 13% in the top ten. Trimming took 0 bases from V and 5 from J, leaving 17 bases between them. CDR3 length equals 16 residues. Germline values: CDR1 SGHRS, CDR2 YFSETQ. This rearrangement joins TRBV5-1 to TRBJ1-1, with a weak D call TRBD1 (6 bases). The origin of this receptor is an adult with an advanced solid tumor such as melanoma, head and neck, liver or kidney cancer. The source material was CD4+ or CD8+ T cells sorted from blood, sampled in a trial of the OX40 agonist ivuxolimab. This CDR3 reads CASSLVPSQGQTEAFF. The CDR3 region has the DNA TGCGCCAGCAGCTTGGTTCCGTCACAGGGTCAAACTGAAGCTTTCTTT.